This TCR beta chain was documented in a study of regulatory T cells in long-lasting Graves disease. General study findings and limits: Authors noted too few samples as a limitation. TRBV28, TRBJ1-2 and TRBJ2-5 emerged as the favored segments in persistent disease.

V gave up 7 bases and J gave up 5 bases, with 11 bases separating them. Germline V gene data show CDR1 as MNHNS and CDR2 as SASEGT. The CDR3 covers 12 residues. A few counts support this clonotype. The antigen is unknown. Relying on iRepertoire HTBI primers and Arm-PCR of CDR3 regions, the team built TCR beta libraries. TCRdb reanalysed the multiplex PCR reads using MiXCR and keeps one entry per CDR3 protein. This sample yields about 470,000 distinct CDR3 sequences, of which 20% to 25% are seen a single time; about 6.6% belongs to the top ten. Sample time point: persistent/refractory GD, antithyroid drugs over 5 years with positive TRAb. PBMC-derived RNA was used for the TCR library. As a group, patients came from one endocrinology department in Xi'an, China.

This receptor was taken from a female donor with Graves disease. The rearrangement joins TRBV6-1 to TRBJ2-5; unclear D gene. This material consisted of peripheral blood mononuclear cells (PBMCs), taken when the disease was refractory, from a patient treated with antithyroid drugs. The CDR3 nucleotides read TGTGCCAGCAAGAGCCCCTTGGAGACCCAGTACTTC. This gives the protein CASKSPLETQYF.